This T cell receptor beta chain was recorded in a study of T cell responses to AZD1222 COVID-19 vaccine. General study results and limits: Of spike-specific TCRs, nearly half reportedly target regions left unmutated in variants. There were mostly white British donors and more females than males, and clonal diversity was possibly underestimated.

Between the trimmed V and J ends, which lost 7 bases and 7 bases, there was a span of 5 bases. The CDR3 is made up of 10 amino acids. The germline gives CDR1 MDHEN, CDR2 SYDVKM. In the case of this clone: Its cognate antigen is unknown.

The assay was immunoSEQ multiplex PCR, and TCRdb's table has in-frame clones only and misses some. The sample carries over 130,000 clones, approximately 92% recorded once. The chain has TRBV28 and TRBJ2-1; maybe TRBD2 (5 bases). The sample here was peripheral blood, taken 28 days after the second AZD1222 dose. The clonotype originates from an adult who received the AZD1222 COVID-19 vaccine. As DNA, the CDR3 is TGTGCCAGCAAGCGGAATGAGCAGTTCTTC. Translating gives CASKRNEQFF.